This paragraph reports one T cell receptor (beta chain). This CDR3 is 14 amino acids long. Germline loops: CDR1 SGHTA, CDR2 FQGNSA. The V and J ends lost 4 bases and 4 bases, in that order; junction bases with no gene match: 5. The sample comes from a study of shared clonotypes between healthy human individuals. Method: immunoSEQ multiplex PCR; TCRdb's copy keeps in-frame clones and lacks some. Of around 1 million clones listed, approximately 76% are singletons. This TCR was sampled from a man aged 18 to 29 in good health. This chain uses TRBV7-2 with TRBJ2-5, with TRBD2 identical over 8 bases. What was sequenced was memory CD4+ T cells sorted from blood. Subset here: CD45RA-negative fraction. The CDR3 protein is CASSSTGGGETQYF. CDR3 DNA sequence: TGTGCCAGCAGCTCGACCGGGGGGGGAGAGACCCAGTACTTC.